This TCR beta chain comes out of a study of T cell changes during pregnancy in multiple sclerosis. This clone was seen just once. J lost 7 bases, V lost 8 bases, and 10 bases had no gene match. Germline CDR1 and CDR2: SEHNR and FQNEAQ (reference sequence). This CDR3 contains 14 residues. Measured with immunoSEQ multiplex PCR; TCRdb has only the in-frame clones, and not every one. The data show 60,000 to 85,000 clones, 92% seen once. Here the sequenced sample was peripheral blood, taken in the second trimester of pregnancy. This chain connects TRBV7-9 to TRBJ1-4; 7 nucleotides align to TRBD1. This clonotype was obtained from a female donor in good health, enrolled as a control in a pregnancy study. The CDR3 DNA sequence: TGTGCCAGCTCTGGACCGGGACAGATTGAAAAACTGTTTTTT. Translating it yields CASSGPGQIEKLFF.